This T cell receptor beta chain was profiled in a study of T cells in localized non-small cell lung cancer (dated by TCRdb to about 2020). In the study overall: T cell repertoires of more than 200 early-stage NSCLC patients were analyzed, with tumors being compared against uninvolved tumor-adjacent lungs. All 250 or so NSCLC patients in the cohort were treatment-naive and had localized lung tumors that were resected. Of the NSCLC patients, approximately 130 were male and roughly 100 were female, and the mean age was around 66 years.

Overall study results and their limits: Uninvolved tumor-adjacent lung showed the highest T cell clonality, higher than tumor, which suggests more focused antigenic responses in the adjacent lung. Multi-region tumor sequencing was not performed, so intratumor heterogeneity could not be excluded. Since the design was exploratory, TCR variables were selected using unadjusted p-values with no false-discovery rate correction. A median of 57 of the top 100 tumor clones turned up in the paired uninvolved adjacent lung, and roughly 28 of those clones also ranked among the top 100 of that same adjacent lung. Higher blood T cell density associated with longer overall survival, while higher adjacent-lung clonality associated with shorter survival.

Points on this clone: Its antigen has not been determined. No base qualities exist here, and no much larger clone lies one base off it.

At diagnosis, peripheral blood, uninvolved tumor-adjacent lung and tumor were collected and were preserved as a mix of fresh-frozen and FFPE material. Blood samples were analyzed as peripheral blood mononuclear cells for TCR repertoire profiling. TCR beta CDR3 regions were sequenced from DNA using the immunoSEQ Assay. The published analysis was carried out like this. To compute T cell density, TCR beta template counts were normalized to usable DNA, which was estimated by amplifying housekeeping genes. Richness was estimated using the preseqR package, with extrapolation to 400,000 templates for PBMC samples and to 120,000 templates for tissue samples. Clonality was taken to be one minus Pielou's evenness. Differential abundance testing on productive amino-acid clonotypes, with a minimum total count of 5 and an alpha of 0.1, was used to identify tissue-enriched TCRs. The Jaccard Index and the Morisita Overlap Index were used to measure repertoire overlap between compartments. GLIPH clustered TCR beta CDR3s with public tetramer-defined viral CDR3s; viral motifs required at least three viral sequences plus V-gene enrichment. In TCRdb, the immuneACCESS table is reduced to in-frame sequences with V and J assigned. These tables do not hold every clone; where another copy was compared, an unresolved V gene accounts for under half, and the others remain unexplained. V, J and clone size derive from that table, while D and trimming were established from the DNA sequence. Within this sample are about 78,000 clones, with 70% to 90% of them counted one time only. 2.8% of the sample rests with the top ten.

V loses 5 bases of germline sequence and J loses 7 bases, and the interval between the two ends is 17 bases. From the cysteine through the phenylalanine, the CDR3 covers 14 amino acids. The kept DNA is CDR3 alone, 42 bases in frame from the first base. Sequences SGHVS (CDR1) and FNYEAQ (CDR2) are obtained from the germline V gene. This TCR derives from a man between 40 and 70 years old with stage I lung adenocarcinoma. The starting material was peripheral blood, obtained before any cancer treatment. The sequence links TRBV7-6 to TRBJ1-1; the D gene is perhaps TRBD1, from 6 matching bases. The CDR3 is CASSPRQDMGEAFF. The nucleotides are TGTGCCAGCAGCCCCCGACAGGATATGGGTGAAGCTTTCTTT.